The following is a T cell receptor beta chain sequence with its context. Antigen: not known. No donor was unhealthy or non-Caucasian. These data belong to a study of identical twins. Study results and limitations: In cord blood, abundant beta clonotypes had fewer insertions; memory showed no trend.

The V gene's germline CDR1 is MDHEN and CDR2 SYDVKM. V gave up 3 bases and J gave up 0 bases, with 15 bases separating them. The length of the CDR3 is 18 residues. TCRdb reprocessed the 5' RACE reads via MiXCR and lists one record per CDR3 protein. The table lists 350,000 or so distinct CDR3 sequences, 9% of them singletons. Sequenced input: naive T cells sorted from blood. The source of this sequence is a woman between 50 and 59 years old in good health. V is TRBV28 and J is TRBJ1-6; D gene unclear. The CDR3 DNA reads TGTGCCAGCAGTTTCGGTGCCTTCCGTAGCTCCTATAATTCACCCCTCCACTTT. Its translation is CASSFGAFRSSYNSPLHF. Full variable domain (remainder filled in from reference TRBV28 and TRBJ1-6): DVKVTQSSRYLVKRTGEKVFLECVQDMDHENMFWYRQDPGLGLRLIYFSYDVKMKEKGDIPEGYSVSREKKERFSLILESASTNQTSMYLCASSFGAFRSSYNSPLHFGNGTRLTVT.